This T cell receptor (beta chain) was identified in a study of control samples from healthy donors and cancer patients. The germline V gene encodes CDR1 KGHSH and CDR2 LQKENI. CDR3 length: 14 residues. The V segment lost 3 bases and the J segment 5 bases; nucleotides outside the gene matches: 5. This table comes from immunoSEQ multiplex PCR, and its TCRdb copy is limited to in-frame clones, with some not included. Found here are some 120,000 clones, about 92% of them singletons; the top ten hold 1.5% to 2%. The J gene is TRBJ2-7, the V gene TRBV18; 9 bases map to TRBD1. Sequenced material: PBMCs. The clonotype was recovered from a man aged 45-65 years with head and neck cancer. In nucleotides, the CDR3 is TGTGCCAGCTCACCGAGGACAGGGGAGGACGAGCAGTACTTC. Translated: CASSPRTGEDEQYF.